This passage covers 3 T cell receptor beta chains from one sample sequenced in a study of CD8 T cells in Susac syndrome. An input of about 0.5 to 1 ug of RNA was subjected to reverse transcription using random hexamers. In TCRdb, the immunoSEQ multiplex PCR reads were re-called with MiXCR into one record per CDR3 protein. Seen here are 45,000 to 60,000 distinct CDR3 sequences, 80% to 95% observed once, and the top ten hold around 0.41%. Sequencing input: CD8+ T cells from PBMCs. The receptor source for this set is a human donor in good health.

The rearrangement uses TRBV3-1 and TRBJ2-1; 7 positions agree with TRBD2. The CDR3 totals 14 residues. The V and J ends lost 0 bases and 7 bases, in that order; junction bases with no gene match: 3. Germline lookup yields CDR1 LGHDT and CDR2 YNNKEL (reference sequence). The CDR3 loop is CASSQDRLANEQFF. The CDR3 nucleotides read TGTGCCAGCAGCCAAGACCGACTAGCTAATGAGCAGTTCTTC.

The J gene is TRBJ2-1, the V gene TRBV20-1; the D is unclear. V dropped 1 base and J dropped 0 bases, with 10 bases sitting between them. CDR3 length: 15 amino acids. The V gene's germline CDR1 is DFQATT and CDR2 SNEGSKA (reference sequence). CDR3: CSARGLTFSYNEQFF. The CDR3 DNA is TGCAGTGCTAGAGGGCTGACCTTCTCCTACAATGAGCAGTTCTTC.

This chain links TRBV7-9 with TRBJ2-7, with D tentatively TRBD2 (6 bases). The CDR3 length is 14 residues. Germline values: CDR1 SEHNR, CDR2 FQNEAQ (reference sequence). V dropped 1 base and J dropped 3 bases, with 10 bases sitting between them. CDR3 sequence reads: CASSLGEVIYEQYF. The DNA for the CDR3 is TGTGCCAGCAGCTTAGGGGAGGTAATCTACGAGCAGTACTTC.